This entry is about one T cell receptor (beta chain). The data originate from a study of PD-L1 blockade in urothelial cancer. Time point in this sample: peripheral blood 6 weeks after treatment start. Sequencing was performed with immunoSEQ multiplex PCR; in TCRdb, only in-frame clones are kept and a portion is missing. This table has about 120,000 clones, around 89% appearing once. The sample in question was PBMCs, obtained around atezolizumab (anti-PD-L1) treatment. The sequence derives from a man aged 55 to 70 with urothelial cancer.

CDR3 residues: CASSEESSILSSYNEQFF. CDR3 DNA: TGTGCCAGCAGTGAAGAGAGTAGCATCCTTAGCTCCTACAATGAGCAGTTCTTC. The chain employs TRBV6-1 and TRBJ2-1; D call uncertain. The CDR3 has 18 amino acids. With 1 base removed from V and 0 bases from J, the gap between germline ends came to 16 bases. Per germline, CDR1 MNHNS and CDR2 SASEGT.